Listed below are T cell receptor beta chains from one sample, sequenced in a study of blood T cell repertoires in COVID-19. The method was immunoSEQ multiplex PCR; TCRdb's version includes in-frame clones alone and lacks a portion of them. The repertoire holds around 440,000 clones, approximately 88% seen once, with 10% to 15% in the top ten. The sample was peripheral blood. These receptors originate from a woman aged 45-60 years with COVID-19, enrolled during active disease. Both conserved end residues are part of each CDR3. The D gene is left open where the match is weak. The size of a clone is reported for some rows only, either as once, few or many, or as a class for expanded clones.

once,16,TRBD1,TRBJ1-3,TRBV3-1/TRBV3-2,CASSHRDSRTLNTIYF,TGTGCCAGCAGCCATCGGGACAGCCGCACCCTAAACACCATATATTTT
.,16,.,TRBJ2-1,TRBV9,CASSVDYRDSYNEQFF,TGTGCCAGCAGCGTAGACTACAGGGACTCCTACAATGAGCAGTTCTTC
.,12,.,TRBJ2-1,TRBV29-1,CSVGGGANEQFF,TGCAGCGTTGGAGGAGGGGCGAATGAGCAGTTCTTC
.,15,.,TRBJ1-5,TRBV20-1,CSASVAGTSYQPQHF,TGCAGTGCTAGTGTAGCCGGGACATCTTATCAGCCCCAGCATTTT
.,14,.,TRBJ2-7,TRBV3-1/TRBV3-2,CASSQEQDFYEQYF,TGTGCCAGCAGCCAAGAGCAGGACTTCTACGAGCAGTACTTC
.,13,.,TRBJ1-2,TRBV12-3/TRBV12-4,CASSQIANYGYTF,TGTGCCAGCAGCCAAATAGCTAACTATGGCTACACCTTC
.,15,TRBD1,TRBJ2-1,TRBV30,CAWSVPGQVWNEQFF,TGTGCCTGGAGTGTCCCGGGACAGGTTTGGAATGAGCAGTTCTTC
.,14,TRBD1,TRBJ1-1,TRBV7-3,CASSMTQGRTEAFF,TGTGCCAGCAGCATGACACAGGGGAGGACTGAAGCTTTCTTT
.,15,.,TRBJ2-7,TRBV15,CATSRDYGVTDEQYF,TGTGCCACCAGCAGAGATTACGGGGTTACGGACGAGCAGTACTTC
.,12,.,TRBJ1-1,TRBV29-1,CSVRLPLPEAFF,TGCAGCGTCCGACTTCCCCTCCCTGAAGCTTTCTTT
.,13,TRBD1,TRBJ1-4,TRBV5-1,CASTGTGDEKLFF,TGCGCCAGCACGGGGACAGGAGATGAAAAACTGTTTTTT
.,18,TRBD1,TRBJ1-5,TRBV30,CAWSVATGGSFGNQPQHF,TGTGCCTGGAGTGTCGCGACAGGGGGCTCCTTCGGCAATCAGCCCCAGCATTTT
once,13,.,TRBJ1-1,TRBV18,CASSPAVNTEAFF,TGTGCCAGCTCACCAGCGGTGAACACTGAAGCTTTCTTT
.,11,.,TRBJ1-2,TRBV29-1,CSVARGDRYTF,TGCAGCGTTGCCAGGGGAGACCGCTACACCTTC
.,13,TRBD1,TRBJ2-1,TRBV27,CASSFSGQGEQFF,TGTGCCAGCAGTTTCTCAGGACAGGGAGAGCAGTTCTTC
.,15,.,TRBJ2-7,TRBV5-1,CASSLVSGADYEQYF,TGCGCCAGCAGCTTGGTAAGCGGAGCCGACTACGAGCAGTACTTC
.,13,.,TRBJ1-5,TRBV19,CASWGDHSQPQHF,TGTGCCAGTTGGGGAGACCACAGTCAGCCCCAGCATTTT
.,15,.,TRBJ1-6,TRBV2,CASSAGSGGDSPLHF,TGTGCCAGCAGTGCAGGGAGCGGGGGGGATTCACCCCTCCACTTT
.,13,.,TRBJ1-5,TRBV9,CASSVAAGQPQHF,TGTGCCAGCAGCGTAGCCGCGGGGCAGCCCCAGCATTTT
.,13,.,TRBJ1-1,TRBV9,CASSGRPGSEAFF,TGTGCCAGCAGCGGTAGACCTGGGAGTGAAGCTTTCTTT
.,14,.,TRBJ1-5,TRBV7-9,CASSLGQENQPQHF,TGTGCCAGCAGCTTAGGACAGGAAAATCAGCCCCAGCATTTT
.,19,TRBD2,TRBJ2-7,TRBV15,CATSRDQGGSGEPSYEQYF,TGTGCCACCAGCAGAGACCAGGGCGGTAGCGGGGAACCCTCCTACGAGCAGTACTTC
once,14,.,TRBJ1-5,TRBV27,CASSFRRSNQPQHF,TGTGCCAGCAGTTTTCGCAGATCCAATCAGCCCCAGCATTTT
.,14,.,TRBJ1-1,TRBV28,CASSFFLRDTEAFF,TGTGCCAGCAGTTTTTTCCTCAGGGACACTGAAGCTTTCTTT
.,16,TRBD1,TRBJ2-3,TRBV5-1,CASSLGQGISADTQYF,TGCGCCAGCAGCTTGGGACAGGGGATCTCCGCAGATACGCAGTATTTT
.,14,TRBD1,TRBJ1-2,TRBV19,CASTLGQGNYGYTF,TGTGCCAGTACCCTAGGACAGGGGAACTATGGCTACACCTTC
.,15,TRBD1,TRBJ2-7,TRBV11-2,CASSLMRQGFYEQYF,TGTGCCAGCAGCTTAATGAGACAGGGGTTCTACGAGCAGTACTTC
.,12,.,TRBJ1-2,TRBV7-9,CASSFGEGGYTF,TGTGCCAGCAGCTTCGGGGAAGGAGGCTACACCTTC
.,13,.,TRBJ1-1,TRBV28,CASSQPDRGEAFF,TGTGCCAGCAGCCAACCCGATAGGGGTGAAGCTTTCTTT
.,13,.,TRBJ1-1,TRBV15,CATSVQPNTEAFF,TGTGCCACCAGCGTACAGCCGAACACTGAAGCTTTCTTT
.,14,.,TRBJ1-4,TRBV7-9,CASTVEATNEKLFF,TGTGCCAGCACAGTCGAGGCAACTAATGAAAAACTGTTTTTT
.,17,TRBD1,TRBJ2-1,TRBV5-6,CASSWKLGQGRNNEQFF,TGTGCCAGCAGCTGGAAGTTGGGACAGGGAAGGAACAATGAGCAGTTCTTC